This entry describes one T cell receptor beta chain. The length of the CDR3 is 13 residues. Germline CDR1 is SGHTA and CDR2 is FQGNSA. The V gene lost 1 base and the J gene lost 7 bases, with 11 bases spanning the gap. This sample was taken from a study of blood T cell repertoires in COVID-19. On the study more broadly: Samples taken during acute and convalescent COVID-19 were collected in the United States, Italy and Spain. T cells, B-cell-depleted T cells, or PBMCs supplied cDNA or gDNA.

Original methodology: Reference gene primer amplification gave estimated nucleated cell counts. Produced via immunoSEQ multiplex PCR; TCRdb's table is partial and in-frame only. The V and J calls and clone size were taken over from that table, and D and trimming were inferred from the DNA. The repertoire holds some 54,000 clones, with around 90% as singletons. This chain uses TRBV7-2 with TRBJ2-7; a possible D gene is TRBD2 (6 bases). The specimen sequenced was peripheral blood. This receptor was identified in a man between 60 and 75 years old with acute or convalescent COVID-19. The CDR3 reads CASSLGGGREQYF. The CDR3 DNA reads TGTGCCAGCAGCTTAGGCGGAGGGAGGGAGCAGTACTTC. The full variable domain, in which reference TRBV7-2 and TRBJ2-7 provide the parts outside the CDR3, is GAGVSQSPSNKVTEKGKDVELRCDPISGHTALYWYRQSLGQGLEFLIYFQGNSAPDKSGLPSDRFSAERTGGSVSTLTIQRTQQEDSAVYLCASSLGGGREQYFGPGTRLTVT.